A single sample is the source of the 21 T cell receptor beta chains below, sequenced in a study of cytomegalovirus exposure and HLA in healthy donors. Libraries were prepared by immunoSEQ multiplex PCR; TCRdb keeps only in-frame clonotypes and omits some of them. Here the sample spans 200,000 to 250,000 clones, over 65% being singletons. The specimen sequenced was PBMCs. These receptors were collected from a young woman in good health and CMV-seronegative.

V gene TRBV6-5 combines with J gene TRBJ1-1; tentatively, D is TRBD1 (5 bases). V gave up 6 bases and J gave up 5 bases, with 16 bases separating them. This CDR3 region has 14 residues. Germline CDR1 reads MNHEY; CDR2 reads SVGAGI. The CDR3 protein is CASSLRDSRTEAFF. The CDR3, as DNA: TGTGCCAGCAGCCTCAGGGATTCGAGGACTGAAGCTTTCTTT.

This chain connects TRBV5-4 to TRBJ1-1, with D unclear. The CDR3 covers 13 residues. Germline V gives CDR1 SGHNT, CDR2 YYREEE (reference sequence). The V end lost 4 bases, the J end lost 4 bases, and 11 bases lay between the germline ends. CDR3 nucleotides: TGTGCCAGCAGCGCCAGGTGGGGCACTGAAGCTTTCTTT. Translated, it gives CASSARWGTEAFF. The variable domain in full, with the rest retrieved from reference TRBV5-4 and TRBJ1-1, is ETGVTQSPTHLIKTRGQQVTLRCSSQSGHNTVSWYQQALGQGPQFIFQYYREEENGRGNFPPRFSGLQFPNYSSELNVNALELDDSALYLCASSARWGTEAFFGQGTRLTVV.

The CDR3 nucleotides are TGTGCCAGCAGCTCGTCCGGGAGAGCCTACGAGCAGTACTTC. Amino acids: CASSSSGRAYEQYF. The chain recombines TRBV5-4 with TRBJ2-7; D may be TRBD2 (6 bases). Per the germline V gene, CDR1 is SGHNT and CDR2 is YYREEE (reference sequence). The CDR3 totals 14 residues. V dropped 3 bases and J dropped 2 bases, with 12 bases sitting between them.

Worth noting for this clone: Within the sample, other DNA sequences also encode this same CDR3. This sequence joins TRBV7-9 and TRBJ1-5; TRBD1 matches at 7 bases. Germline V gene data show CDR1 as SEHNR and CDR2 as FQNEAQ (reference sequence). The CDR3 length is 15 residues. The junction had 4 bases not matched to a gene; V was cut back by 5 bases and J by 0 bases. This CDR3 is CASSPGQDSNQPQHF. CDR3 nucleotide sequence: TGTGCCAGCAGCCCCGGACAGGATAGCAATCAGCCCCAGCATTTT. The variable domain in full, with the rest retrieved from reference TRBV7-9 and TRBJ1-5, is DTGVSQNPRHKITKRGQNVTFRCDPISEHNRLYWYRQTLGQGPEFLTYFQNEAQLEKSRLLSDRFSAERPKGSFSTLEIQRTEQGDSAMYLCASSPGQDSNQPQHFGDGTRLSIL.

The CDR3 region has the DNA TGTGCCAGCGGTTTCCAGGGCGAGCAGTACTTC. Protein product: CASGFQGEQYF. The rearrangement uses TRBV11-2 and TRBJ2-7; D might be TRBD1 (5 bases). The CDR3 is 11 residues long. From germline, CDR1 is SGHAT and CDR2 FQNNGV. The V and J ends lost 8 bases and 6 bases respectively, with 11 bases between them.

The V call is TRBV2, the J call TRBJ2-3; TRBD2 matches at 11 bases. V trimming: 3 bases; J trimming: 4 bases; junction bases outside the gene matches: 9. The CDR3 is 17 residues long. The germline CDR1 and CDR2 sequences are SNHLY and FYNNEI. The CDR3 coding sequence is TGTGCCAGCAGTGACGACTCTAGCGGGGGGTTTGCAGATACGCAGTATTTT. It codes for CASSDDSSGGFADTQYF.

The chain joins TRBV29-1 to TRBJ2-1, with 10 bases matching TRBD1. The CDR3 consists of 15 residues. V lost 0 bases to trimming and J lost 5 bases; unmatched junction nucleotides: 4. The germline CDR1 and CDR2 sequences are SQVTM and ANQGSEA. This CDR3 is CSVEEGDRGHNEQFF. CDR3 coding DNA: TGCAGCGTTGAAGAAGGTGACAGGGGGCACAATGAGCAGTTCTTC.

This clone occurred a few times. The gene calls are TRBV7-2 and TRBJ1-4; 8 bases line up with TRBD1. With V trimmed by 5 bases and J by 2 bases, 7 bases remained unmatched. This CDR3 has 16 residues. The V gene's germline CDR1 is SGHTA and CDR2 FQGNSA. The CDR3 DNA reads as TGTGCCAGCAGCGTGGACAGGGCGTTGACTAATGAAAAACTGTTTTTT. It is translated as CASSVDRALTNEKLFF.

The chain carries TRBV30 and TRBJ1-1, with D possibly being TRBD1 (5 bases). CDR3 length equals 13 residues. Germline V gene sequence: CDR1 GTSNPN, CDR2 SVGIG (reference sequence). Trimming removed 8 bases from V and 1 base from J, with 14 bases in between. CDR3 protein: CARSGTGNTEAFF. The DNA for the CDR3 is TGTGCCCGGTCTGGGACGGGGAACACTGAAGCTTTCTTT.

The rearrangement joins TRBV6-5 to TRBJ1-5; maybe TRBD1 (5 bases). Trimming took off 6 bases at V and 3 bases at J, with 9 bases between the two ends. The CDR3 totals 13 residues. Germline lookup yields CDR1 MNHEY and CDR2 SVGAGI. The CDR3 loop is CASRQGANQPQHF. In DNA form, the CDR3 reads TGTGCCAGCAGGCAGGGTGCCAATCAGCCCCAGCATTTT.

This clone showed up just once. This rearrangement joins TRBV30 to TRBJ2-7; 7 bases match TRBD1. The J segment lost 3 bases and the V segment lost 4 bases, leaving 12 bases of the junction unmatched. Germline assignment: CDR1 GTSNPN and CDR2 SVGIG (reference sequence). This CDR3 is 15 amino acids long. For the CDR3, the DNA is TGTGCCTGGAATCCCATGGACAGGCACCGCTACGAGCAGTACTTC. Translated, it gives CAWNPMDRHRYEQYF. Full variable domain (missing parts from reference TRBV30 and TRBJ2-7): SQTIHQWPATLVQPVGSPLSLECTVEGTSNPNLYWYRQAAGRGLQLLFYSVGIGQISSEVPQNLSASRPQDRQFILSSKKLLLSDSGFYLCAWNPMDRHRYEQYFGPGTRLTVT.

As DNA, the CDR3 is TGTGCCAGCAGAGGAGGGGGCGTAAACACCGGGGAGCTGTTTTTT. Translation gives CASRGGGVNTGELFF. This chain links TRBV27 with TRBJ2-2; weak D call: TRBD1 (7 bases). This CDR3 spans 15 amino acids. The germline gives CDR1 MNHEY, CDR2 SMNVEV (reference sequence). Trimming cost V 6 bases and J 2 bases, with 13 bases left between them.

The rearrangement joins TRBV5-6 to TRBJ2-7, with 7 bases lining up with TRBD1. Trimming at V came to 4 bases and at J to 4 bases, leaving 8 bases not matched to a gene. CDR1 and CDR2 (germline): SGHDT, YYEEEE. The CDR3 is 14 amino acids. CDR3 in DNA: TGTGCCAGCAGCCTCCGGACAGGTTTTTACGAGCAGTACTTC. Protein product: CASSLRTGFYEQYF.

V usage is TRBV23-1 and J usage is TRBJ1-2; 8 bases map to TRBD1. TRBV23-1 qualifies as an ORF whose function is uncertain. After removal of 3 bases from V and 7 bases from J, the junction contained 19 bases not matched to a gene. This CDR3 is built from 18 residues. The CDR3 DNA is TGCGCCAGCAGTCATTGGCGCAGGGGGCGCGTGTGGCTCTGTGGCTACACCTTC. It yields the protein CASSHWRRGRVWLCGYTF.

Comments on this clone: The same CDR3 can be traced to other DNA sequences in this sample. This chain uses TRBV10-3 with TRBJ1-5; D unclear. This CDR3 spans 13 amino acids. Deletions cut 6 bases from V and 4 bases from J, with 10 bases between. Germline CDR1 reads ENHRY; CDR2 reads SYGVKD. In DNA, the CDR3 is TGTGCCATCAGCCCCGGGTTAAATCAGCCCCAGCATTTT. Its protein product is CAISPGLNQPQHF.

The chain has TRBV6-6 and TRBJ2-7; TRBD1 matches 10 bases. V trimming: 6 bases; J trimming: 5 bases; junction bases outside the gene matches: 10. The CDR3 is 15 residues long. CDR1 and CDR2 (germline): MNHNY, SVGAGI (reference sequence). As DNA, the CDR3 is TGTGCCAGCAGCGTACCGGGACAGGGGTATGACGAGCAGTACTTC. Residues: CASSVPGQGYDEQYF.

This clone has just one count. The rearrangement joins TRBV27 to TRBJ2-7, with 9 nucleotides matching TRBD1. Germline lookup yields CDR1 MNHEY and CDR2 SMNVEV (reference sequence). CDR3 size: 12 residues. V was pared by 6 bases and J by 5 bases, with 2 bases of the junction left unmatched. CDR3 sequence: CASSDRGNEQYF. In DNA form, the CDR3 reads TGTGCCAGCAGCGACAGGGGGAACGAGCAGTACTTC.

The rearrangement uses TRBV30 and TRBJ1-2; maybe TRBD1 (6 bases). V was clipped by 0 bases and J by 4 bases, with 12 bases between them. CDR3 length: 14 residues. The germline V gene encodes CDR1 GTSNPN and CDR2 SVGIG (reference sequence). The DNA for the CDR3 is TGTGCCTGGAGTGTACAGGGTCGAGGCTATGGCTACACCTTC. The encoded protein is CAWSVQGRGYGYTF.

The chain carries TRBV6-6 and TRBJ2-7; 7 bases fit TRBD1. With V trimmed by 8 bases and J by 2 bases, 6 bases remained unmatched. The germline V gene has CDR1 MNHNY and CDR2 SVGAGI (reference sequence). CDR3 size: 13 residues. The CDR3 sequence is CASQGQLTYEQYF. The DNA of the CDR3 is TGTGCCAGCCAGGGACAGCTGACCTACGAGCAGTACTTC.

The gene calls are TRBV2 and TRBJ1-2; possible D gene TRBD1, 5 bases. Germline CDR1 reads SNHLY; CDR2 reads FYNNEI. The CDR3 sequence is 10 residues long. This CDR3 is CGGENYGYTF. In DNA form, the CDR3 reads TGTGGGGGGGAGAACTATGGCTACACCTTC.

This clone occurred a few times. The CDR3 is CASRAISAQHF. The CDR3 DNA reads as TGTGCCAGCAGGGCCATCAGTGCCCAGCATTTT. The chain employs TRBV28 and TRBJ1-5; D gene uncertain. The germline V gene encodes CDR1 MDHEN and CDR2 SYDVKM. The CDR3 is 11 amino acids. V was clipped by 6 bases and J by 11 bases, with 11 bases between them.